The clone carrying this T cell receptor beta chain was picked up a small number of times. Its antigen is unknown. This sample is drawn from a study of response to subunit inactivated influenza vaccine. TCRdb passed the RT-PCR reads through MiXCR, listing each CDR3 protein once. This sample has hundreds of thousands of distinct CDR3 sequences, with around 13% found just once. Trimming took 7 bases from V and 5 from J, leaving 9 bases between them. This CDR3 region has 10 residues. Per the germline V gene, CDR1 is DFQATT and CDR2 is SNEGSKA (reference sequence). Study-wide results and caveats: Each seasonal influenza vaccination, the authors suggested, recruits few new T cells.

The rearrangement joins TRBV20-1 to TRBJ2-7, with D tentatively TRBD1 (5 bases). The source material was PBMCs from blood, sampled 35 to 45 days after vaccination. The source is a man aged 50 or older who received an inactivated influenza vaccine. DNA for the CDR3: TGCAGTGGGACCAGGGACGAGCAGTACTTC. Translation: CSGTRDEQYF.